This T cell receptor beta chain stems from a study of blood T cell repertoires in COVID-19. Background on the study: Collection of acute and convalescent COVID-19 samples took place in the United States, Italy and Spain.

In the authors' workflow: How many nucleated cells were present was estimated from reference gene primer amplification. Clones were read by immunoSEQ multiplex PCR, and TCRdb kept only the in-frame ones, dropping some. The DNA gave D and trimming, while V, J and clone size come from that table. The sample has approximately 490,000 clones, roughly 87% seen once. The CDR3 runs to 15 residues. The germline V gene encodes CDR1 SGHTA and CDR2 FQGNSA. V shed 2 bases and J shed 9 bases, with 17 bases lying between them. The clonotype comes from a woman aged 18 to 35 who had recovered from COVID-19. Sequencing was carried out using PBMCs or T cells enriched from blood (not recorded which). The J gene is TRBJ2-1, the V gene TRBV7-2, with no clear D. In DNA form, the CDR3 reads TGTGCCAGCAGCTTACGGCAGGTAAAAGTAGTTGAGCAGTTCTTC. This sequence encodes CASSLRQVKVVEQFF.